Below, 30 T cell receptor beta chains from the same sample are listed, as sequenced in a study of T cells in Graves' hyperthyroidism and ophthalmopathy. RNA transcripts provided the source from which TCR beta CDR3 regions were amplified. Primed by the HTBI set, a first-round RT-PCR was run on the TCR CDR3. TCRdb recomputed calls from the multiplex PCR reads with MiXCR, one row per CDR3 protein. The table has a few hundred thousand distinct CDR3 sequences, around 46% seen once. Material for sequencing was peripheral blood or thyroid tissue (not recorded which). Every receptor here comes from an adult woman with Graves' disease, either hyperthyroidism or ophthalmopathy (not recorded which).

This clonotype appeared many times. The chain links TRBV5-4 to TRBJ2-2; 8 bases line up with TRBD1. Per germline, CDR1 SGHNT and CDR2 YYREEE (reference sequence). This CDR3 has 15 residues. V lost 3 bases to trimming and J lost 3 bases; unmatched junction nucleotides: 4. This chain's CDR3 is CASSSGQGYTGELFF. The DNA for the CDR3 is TGTGCCAGCAGCTCCGGACAGGGATACACCGGGGAGCTGTTTTTT.

This clonotype was observed at least ten times. This chain uses TRBV20-1 with TRBJ1-5; the D is unclear. The CDR3 runs 12 residues. Per germline, CDR1 DFQATT and CDR2 SNEGSKA (reference sequence). V lost 3 bases and J 7 bases, leaving 10 bases between the germline ends. CDR3 residues: CSASQRMQPQHF. In DNA form, the CDR3 reads TGCAGTGCTAGTCAGCGGATGCAGCCCCAGCATTTT.

The rearrangement links TRBV19 to TRBJ1-1, with 8 bases that match TRBD1. V was clipped by 4 bases and J by 6 bases; unmatched bases: 7. Germline V gene lookup returns CDR1 LNHDA and CDR2 SQIVND (reference sequence). The CDR3 runs to 14 residues. The CDR3 is CASSNDRGEAEAFF. Written as DNA, the CDR3 is TGTGCCAGTAGTAACGACAGGGGAGAAGCTGAAGCTTTCTTT. The complete variable domain, with remaining parts taken from reference TRBV19 and TRBJ1-1, reads DGGITQSPKYLFRKEGQNVTLSCEQNLNHDAMYWYRQDPGQGLRLIYYSQIVNDFQKGDIAEGYSVSREKKESFPLTVTSAQKNPTAFYLCASSNDRGEAEAFFGQGTRLTVV.

This clonotype has just a few counts. The chain has TRBV27 and TRBJ1-1; D not resolved. This CDR3 is 13 amino acids long. Germline V lookup: CDR1 MNHEY, CDR2 SMNVEV (reference sequence). V lost 9 bases and J 3 bases, leaving 14 bases between the germline ends. The CDR3 region has the DNA TGTGCCAGTGGCCCAGCCACGGACACTGAAGCTTTCTTT. It yields the protein CASGPATDTEAFF.

This clonotype occurred many times. This chain uses TRBV4-1 with TRBJ2-2; D is ambiguous. V lost 1 base and J lost 5, with 14 bases in between. This CDR3 has 16 amino acids. The germline V gene encodes CDR1 MGHRA and CDR2 YSYEKL. The CDR3 nucleotides are TGCGCCAGCAGCCAAGCCACGTCAGCGAGGACCGGGGAGCTGTTTTTT. Translated: CASSQATSARTGELFF.

The table lists this clonotype with many counts. V and J are TRBV3-1 and TRBJ2-7; the D is unclear. The CDR3 contains 14 residues. CDR1 and CDR2 (germline): LGHDT, YNNKEL (reference sequence). Trimming cost V 0 bases and J 0 bases, with 6 bases left between them. CDR3 coding DNA: TGTGCCAGCAGCCAAGAGCTCTTCTCCTACGAGCAGTACTTC. This encodes CASSQELFSYEQYF.

The chain links TRBV2 to TRBJ2-7; 8 bases line up with TRBD2. The DNA matches TRBJ2-1 better at its end, which makes the J call doubtful. Germline CDR1 is SNHLY and CDR2 is FYNNEI. The CDR3 runs 16 residues. The CDR3 DNA reads as TGTGCCAGCAGTGAATTCAGCGGGAGCTCCTACAATGAGCAGTTCTTC. It yields the protein CASSEFSGSSYNEQFF.

Ten or more counts support this clonotype. This chain uses TRBV24-1 with TRBJ2-7; 7 bases align to TRBD1. Germline lookup yields CDR1 KGHDR and CDR2 SFDVKD. The CDR3 consists of 18 residues. V was clipped by 4 bases and J by 3 bases; unmatched bases: 17. The CDR3 loop is CATSDRGTYGQVDYEQYF. CDR3 in DNA: TGTGCCACCAGTGACCGTGGTACCTACGGACAGGTTGACTACGAGCAGTACTTC.

The sample holds many counts of this clonotype. J is TRBJ1-1 and V is TRBV12-3 or TRBV12-4, with D possibly matching TRBD1 (5 bases). V lost 4 bases and J lost 1, with 13 bases in between. The CDR3 spans 15 residues. CDR3 loop: CASSSTAQGNTEAFF. CDR3 DNA sequence: TGTGCCAGCAGTTCAACCGCTCAGGGGAACACTGAAGCTTTCTTT.

This clonotype was counted ten times or more. The chain is built from TRBV13 and TRBJ2-7; D might be TRBD1 (6 bases). V was pared by 4 bases and J by 0 bases, with 16 bases between. This CDR3 is built from 16 residues. Germline-derived CDR1 and CDR2 are PRHDT and FYEKMQ (reference sequence). CDR3 coding DNA: TGTGCCAGCAGCTCACTCCGGGACATGAGCTCCTACGAGCAGTACTTC. It translates to CASSSLRDMSSYEQYF.

Details on this clonotype: This may arise from a read error, as a much more abundant clone is one base away. The chain employs TRBV9 and TRBJ2-7, with 7 nucleotides matching TRBD1. V gave up 4 bases and J gave up 2 bases; unmatched junction bases: 6. Looked up from germline, CDR1 is SGDLS and CDR2 is YYNGEE. CDR3 length: 14 amino acids. The CDR3 DNA sequence: TGTGCCAGCAGCCAATGGGACAGAGCCTACGAGCAGTACTTC. Residues: CASSQWDRAYEQYF.

This clonotype was counted ten times or more. The chain joins TRBV25-1 to TRBJ1-1; D unresolved. The germline gives CDR1 MGHDK, CDR2 SYGVNS. V was cut by 5 bases and J by 0 bases, with 13 bases left in between. The CDR3 sequence is 15 residues long. The CDR3 region has the DNA TGTGCCAGCAGTCCGGGAGGACGGCTGAACACTGAAGCTTTCTTT. Encoded protein: CASSPGGRLNTEAFF.

This clonotype was found many times. The CDR3 DNA follows: TGTGCCAGCAGTTTCGGCCGGACTAAAGCTTTCTTT. Translated, it gives CASSFGRTKAFF. This chain uses TRBV12-3 or TRBV12-4 with TRBJ1-1; D remains ambiguous. The CDR3 length is 12 residues. The V and J ends lost 3 bases and 9 bases respectively, with 11 bases between them.

The chain links TRBV10-3 to TRBJ2-5; no definite D call. Germline loops: CDR1 ENHRY, CDR2 SYGVKD. The germline V and J ends were trimmed by 9 bases and 3 bases, with 17 bases remaining between them. The CDR3 has 14 amino acids. CDR3 in amino acids: CAICYDLYKETQYF. The DNA for the CDR3 is TGTGCCATTTGCTATGACTTGTACAAAGAGACCCAGTACTTC.

DNA for the CDR3: TGTGCCAGCAGTGCTCACAGGGGATCAGATGGCTACACCTTC. Protein product: CASSAHRGSDGYTF. V usage is TRBV27 and J usage is TRBJ1-2; 7 bases map to TRBD1. Losses at the gene ends were 5 bases for V and 6 bases for J; bases not matched to a gene: 9. Germline V lookup: CDR1 MNHEY, CDR2 SMNVEV (reference sequence). This CDR3 comprises 14 residues.

This clonotype was seen a few times. One end of the junction is discordant with germline, which a read error may explain. V usage is TRBV2 and J usage is TRBJ2-5, with 8 bases fitting TRBD2. This CDR3 has 11 residues. Germline V gene lookup returns CDR1 SNHLY and CDR2 FYNNEI. The CDR3 DNA follows: TGTGCCAGCAGTGAAGGGGAGCGGGAGAGGTTC. This translates into CASSEGERERF.

This clonotype has at least ten counts. The J gene is TRBJ1-1, the V gene TRBV5-1, with TRBD1 identical over 7 bases. V trimming: 5 bases; J trimming: 4 bases; junction bases outside the gene matches: 8. Germline V gives CDR1 SGHRS, CDR2 YFSETQ. This CDR3 spans 14 amino acids. The CDR3 here is CASRLETGSTEAFF. As DNA, the CDR3 is TGCGCCAGCAGACTGGAGACAGGGAGCACTGAAGCTTTCTTT.

V usage is TRBV15 and J usage is TRBJ1-5; 7 bases are shared with TRBD1. Germline CDR1 reads LNHNV; CDR2 reads YYDKDF (reference sequence). The CDR3 has 14 residues. With V trimmed by 6 bases and J by 4 bases, 6 bases remained unmatched. CDR3 protein: CATSPDRANQPQHF. The CDR3 region has the DNA TGTGCCACCAGTCCCGACAGGGCGAATCAGCCCCAGCATTTT.

V is TRBV20-1 and J is TRBJ1-1; D possibly corresponds to TRBD1 (6 bases). Trimming took 8 bases from V and 10 from J, leaving 17 bases between them. CDR1 and CDR2 from the germline V gene are DFQATT and SNEGSKA (reference sequence). This CDR3 contains 11 residues. The CDR3 sequence: CSLGSTGTAFF. CDR3 sequence (DNA): TGCAGTTTGGGATCCACAGGGACAGCTTTCTTT.

This clonotype came up many times. This chain joins TRBV2 and TRBJ2-3, with no clear D. Looked up from germline, CDR1 is SNHLY and CDR2 is FYNNEI. V shed 2 bases and J shed 7 bases, with 10 bases lying between them. CDR3 size: 13 residues. The CDR3, as DNA: TGTGCCAGCAGTGAAAGGGCGATGTATACGCAGTATTTT. Translation gives CASSERAMYTQYF.

The V gene is TRBV10-3, the J gene TRBJ2-7; TRBD1 aligns across 9 bases. The junction had 5 bases not matched to a gene; V was cut back by 0 bases and J by 2 bases. CDR3 size: 16 residues. CDR1 and CDR2 from the germline V gene are ENHRY and SYGVKD. The CDR3 reads CAISESLGTGTYEQYF. The CDR3 DNA reads as TGTGCCATCAGTGAGTCGCTGGGGACAGGGACCTACGAGCAGTACTTC.

The table lists this clonotype with many counts. The chain employs TRBV24-1 and TRBJ2-2; D unclear. Germline values: CDR1 KGHDR, CDR2 SFDVKD. CDR3 length: 13 residues. V dropped 5 bases and J dropped 8 bases, with 11 bases sitting between them. CDR3 sequence reads: CATSGRQLGELFF. For the CDR3, the DNA is TGTGCCACCAGTGGTCGCCAGCTAGGGGAGCTGTTTTTT.

The DNA for the CDR3 is TGCGCCAGCAGTGTGACGATGGGGCGGGCTTTCTTT. Translating gives CASSVTMGRAFF. V usage is TRBV10-2 and J usage is TRBJ1-1, with D possibly matching TRBD1 (5 bases). This CDR3 comprises 12 residues. V was shortened by 4 bases and J by 11 bases, with 14 bases between the two germline ends. Per the germline V gene, CDR1 is WSHSY and CDR2 is SAAADI.

This chain uses TRBV2 with TRBJ2-2; D remains unclear. The CDR3 consists of 15 residues. CDR1 SNHLY and CDR2 FYNNEI come from the germline V gene. V was clipped by 2 bases and J by 1 base, with 8 bases between them. The CDR3: CASSELRRNTGELFF. The CDR3 nucleotides read TGTGCCAGCAGTGAACTTCGGCGGAACACCGGGGAGCTGTTTTTT. The complete variable domain, with remaining parts taken from reference TRBV2 and TRBJ2-2, reads EPEVTQTPSHQVTQMGQEVILRCVPISNHLYFYWYRQILGQKVEFLVSFYNNEISEKSEIFDDQFSVERPDGSNFTLKIRSTKLEDSAMYFCASSELRRNTGELFFGEGSRLTVL.

Worth noting for this clonotype: This is likely a read error, given that the CDR3 carries no conserved phenylalanine or tryptophan at its end. No DNA is shown, since the ends of the CDR3 on it are uncertain; the CDR3 is the one TCRdb lists. The rearrangement joins TRBV29-1 to TRBJ1-2; the table gives TRBD1 as D, unverified against the DNA. Per the germline V gene, CDR1 is SQVTM and CDR2 is ANQGSEA. Ends included, the CDR3 has 13 residues. The CDR3 protein is CSANPGTDYGYTC.

Comment on this clonotype: A much larger clone is a single base away; this may be a read error. DNA of the CDR3: TGTGCCAGCAGCTTAAAATTTACTAGGGGACAGGCGGTAGCCTTGGGCAATCAGCCCCAGCATTTT. Its protein is CASSLKFTRGQAVALGNQPQHF. V gene TRBV7-3 combines with J gene TRBJ1-5, with 8 bases identical to TRBD1. CDR3 length: 22 residues. Unmatched junction bases numbered 22, after V lost 1 base and J lost 2 bases. Germline CDR1 is SGHTA and CDR2 is FQGTGA.

This clonotype was seen only a few times. The chain carries TRBV12-3 or TRBV12-4 and TRBJ1-5; 7 bases match TRBD1. Losses at the gene ends were 5 bases for V and 4 bases for J; bases not matched to a gene: 14. The CDR3 is 17 residues long. CDR3 residues: CASSELRTGSGNQPQHF. In DNA form, the CDR3 reads TGTGCCAGCAGTGAATTAAGGACAGGTTCTGGTAATCAGCCCCAGCATTTT.

The chain has TRBV7-9 and TRBJ1-4; D not resolved. The CDR3 length is 19 residues. Per the germline V gene, CDR1 is SEHNR and CDR2 is FQNEAQ (reference sequence). Trimming took 5 bases from V and 5 from J, leaving 27 bases between them. The CDR3 loop is CASSPPSGRRGGENEKLFF. In nucleotides, the CDR3 is TGTGCCAGCAGCCCTCCGAGCGGGAGGCGCGGCGGGGAGAATGAAAAACTGTTTTTT.

Ten or more counts support this clonotype. This sequence joins TRBV20-1 and TRBJ1-1; D is unresolved. Trimming left V 5 bases short and J 1 base short, with 14 bases between. Germline loops: CDR1 DFQATT, CDR2 SNEGSKA (reference sequence). CDR3 length equals 14 residues. CDR3 protein: CSAPFASKNTEAFF. In DNA, the CDR3 is TGCAGTGCTCCCTTTGCGAGTAAGAACACTGAAGCTTTCTTT.

This clonotype was seen many times. This chain connects TRBV2 to TRBJ1-6; a possible D gene is TRBD1 (5 bases). Per germline, CDR1 SNHLY and CDR2 FYNNEI. CDR3 length: 16 amino acids. Between the trimmed V and J ends, which lost 4 bases and 6 bases, there was a span of 16 bases. CDR3 sequence (DNA): TGTGCCAGCAGTGTGACGGCTCGAGGGACTAATTCACCCCTCCACTTT. This sequence encodes CASSVTARGTNSPLHF.